This T cell receptor beta chain emerged from a study of blood T cell repertoires in COVID-19. Study background: T cells, B-cell-depleted T cells, or PBMCs supplied cDNA or gDNA.

The Seattle site enrolled patients during active infection and followed them longitudinally. This clone was seen a single time. Germline-derived CDR1 and CDR2 are SGHRS and YFSETQ. V was cut by 4 bases and J by 0 bases, with 10 bases left in between. The CDR3 is 14 residues long. Methods used by the authors: Using reference gene primer amplification, nucleated cell counts were estimated. Measured with immunoSEQ multiplex PCR; TCRdb has only the in-frame clones, and not every one. V, J and clone size are taken as reported in that table, and D and trimming were inferred from the DNA itself. The top ten hold 0.52% of the sample, which has tens of thousands of clones, about nine tenths seen once.

V gene TRBV5-1 combines with J gene TRBJ1-1; a possible D gene is TRBD1 (5 bases). The sample consisted of peripheral blood. This TCR derives from a man aged 50-59 years with COVID-19, enrolled during active disease. The CDR3 bases are TGCGCCAGCAGCCCCGACAGCATGAACACTGAAGCTTTCTTT. It codes for CASSPDSMNTEAFF.